These T cell receptor beta chains were read from a single sample in a study of molecular identifiers for immune sequencing clone quantification. In TCRdb, the PCR reads were re-called with MiXCR into one record per CDR3 protein. This sample yields roughly 100,000 distinct CDR3 sequences, of which about 35% are seen a single time; 9% to 10% belongs to the top ten. Source material: naive CD8+ T cells from blood, with Jurkat cell RNA spiked in. The receptors stem from a human donor in good health. Some libraries in this study had Jurkat cell RNA spiked in. Each CDR3 is given without its conserved first and last residue. Some rows have no size entry. The others give once, few or many, or a class for an expanded clone.

V	J	size	CDR3
TRBV7-8	TRBJ2-1	many	ASSLGLGLYNEQF
TRBV5-6	TRBJ2-7	.	ASSIGTGSYEQY
TRBV6-5	TRBJ2-2	.	ASSYSTAGTLTGELF
TRBV28	TRBJ1-5	few	ASSLFPRNQPQH
TRBV7-2	.	.	ASSFLAGSYEQF
TRBV19	TRBJ2-3	.	ASSILAGGPDTQY
TRBV28	TRBJ2-2	few	ASSLWARVDAGELF
TRBV15	TRBJ2-2	few	ATSREWGQLNTGELF
TRBV29-1	TRBJ2-6	many	SVGPSAGANVLT
TRBV11-2	TRBJ2-1	few	ASSLLARATRSSYNEQF
TRBV9	TRBJ1-2	.	ASSETSEREDYT
TRBV9	TRBJ1-1	.	ASSVVGTANAEAF
TRBV4-2	TRBJ2-3	few	ASSQDQPDTQY
TRBV29-1	TRBJ2-7	.	SVGDRFSYEQY
TRBV6-5	TRBJ1-3	few	ASSYGPIDRSSGNTIY
TRBV9	TRBJ1-2	.	ASSVDRTEYCYT
TRBV5-1	TRBJ2-3	many	ASSLPGTTSTDTQY
TRBV20-1	TRBJ2-1	.	SAESGTSVSLDEQF
TRBV7-9	TRBJ2-5	.	ASRSDRQETQY
TRBV28	TRBJ1-6	many	ASSFPDSSSYNSPLH
TRBV28	TRBJ2-3	few	ASSTRLAGSTDTQY
TRBV29-1	TRBJ2-4	.	SVEVLNIQY
TRBV29-1	TRBJ2-3	few	SVEDPTGGTQY
TRBV29-1	TRBJ2-5	many	SVVGTTEETQY
TRBV12-3/TRBV12-4	TRBJ1-2	.	ASSLGNFYGYT
TRBV27	TRBJ2-2	.	ASSFGAHTGELF
TRBV12-3/TRBV12-4	TRBJ2-2	.	ASSRGGARTGELF
TRBV12-3/TRBV12-4	TRBJ2-3	few	ASTISIGPDTQY
TRBV6-5	TRBJ1-2	.	ASSLGYNYGYT
TRBV9	TRBJ1-1	.	ACSEGPLGTEAF
TRBV6-2/TRBV6-3	TRBJ2-2	.	ASSRGLAADTGELI
TRBV9	TRBJ1-2	.	ASSVSGGASYGYT